This T cell receptor beta chain emerged from a study of cytomegalovirus exposure and HLA in healthy donors. Germline loops: CDR1 SNHLY, CDR2 FYNNEI. The CDR3 totals 12 residues. The germline V and J ends were trimmed by 5 bases and 7 bases, with 8 bases remaining between them. This clone was observed a single time. What it recognizes is unknown. Study outcomes and limitations: Earlier analysis yielded a pattern in which most TCR beta V segments were productive about 90% or about 30% of the time.

13 Jbeta primers and 60 Vbeta primers were used for the PCR. The protocol was immunoSEQ multiplex PCR, while the TCRdb copy is restricted to in-frame clones and leaves out a portion. The data show some 140,000 clones, about four fifths seen once. The sample taken for sequencing was PBMCs. This TCR derives from a male donor in good health and CMV-seronegative. The genes are TRBV2 and TRBJ2-2, with D possibly matching TRBD1 (6 bases). CDR3 nucleotides: TGTGCCAGCAGTATAGGGGGCGGGGAGCTGTTTTTT. It codes for CASSIGGGELFF.